These T cell receptor beta chains were read from a single sample in a study of T cells after yellow fever vaccination. TCRdb fed the 5' RACE reads into MiXCR, producing one record per CDR3 protein. The table lists under 250,000 distinct CDR3 sequences, about 7% of them singletons. The sample in question was CD4+ T cells sorted from PBMCs, obtained 15 days after the yellow fever booster vaccination. The receptors were gathered from a man younger than 45 who received the YFV17D yellow fever vaccine. The CDR3 runs from the conserved cysteine through the conserved F or W. A D gene is named only where the DNA matches it firmly. Size is stated for part of the rows, as once, few or many counts, or as a class when the clone is expanded.

TRBV19	TRBJ2-3	TRBD1	-	TGTGCCAGTCGGGACAGGGTCACAGATACGCAGTATTTT	CASRDRVTDTQYF
TRBV7-2	TRBJ2-4	-	many	TGTGCCAGCAGCTTAGAGACCGGGAGACAGTACTTC	CASSLETGRQYF
TRBV7-2	TRBJ2-3	TRBD2	-	TGTGCCAGCACGCTGCGGGGCCTCGGGGGGGGCACAGATACGCAGTATTTT	CASTLRGLGGGTDTQYF
TRBV20-1	TRBJ2-5	TRBD2	many	TGCAGTGCTATAGCGGGTTGGGCGGAGACCCAGTACTTC	CSAIAGWAETQYF
TRBV12-3/TRBV12-4	TRBJ2-5	-	many	TGTGCCAGCAGTTTCTCAGGATCTAGCAAAGAGACCCAGTACTTC	CASSFSGSSKETQYF
TRBV10-3	TRBJ2-7	TRBD2	few	TGTGCCATCAGTGCGGGCGGGACTACCTACGAGCAGTACTTC	CAISAGGTTYEQYF
TRBV7-2	TRBJ2-3	-	few	TGTGCCAGCAGCTCCACCCCTAGCACCACAGATACGCAGTATTTT	CASSSTPSTTDTQYF
TRBV5-1	TRBJ1-2	TRBD1	many	TGCGCCAGCAGCACGACAGGGCCAGGCTACACCTTC	CASSTTGPGYTF
TRBV12-3/TRBV12-4	TRBJ2-5	-	-	TGTGCCAGCAGTTCAGGGAAGTACCAAGAGACCCAGTACTTC	CASSSGKYQETQYF
TRBV25-1	TRBJ2-1	TRBD2	many	TGTGCCAGCAGTGTGGTAGCGGGAGACAATGAGCAGTTCTTC	CASSVVAGDNEQFF
TRBV20-1	TRBJ2-7	-	-	TGCAGTGCCAGCCTTATCTACGAGCAGTACTTC	CSASLIYEQYF
TRBV5-1	TRBJ2-2	TRBD1	-	TGCGCCAGCAGCGTGGGACAGGCGAACACCGGGGAGCTGTTTTTT	CASSVGQANTGELFF
TRBV20-1	TRBJ2-2	TRBD2	many	TGCAGTGCAATTAGCGGGACGGCGGCCGGGGAGCTGTTTTTT	CSAISGTAAGELFF
TRBV7-9	TRBJ2-5	-	many	TGTGCCAGCAGCCGACAAATTGGTTATGAGACCCAGTACTTC	CASSRQIGYETQYF
TRBV29-1	TRBJ1-1	-	-	TGCAGCGTTGATCATTGGGGGGAGGGGAACACTGAAGCTTTCTTT	CSVDHWGEGNTEAFF
TRBV6-1	TRBJ2-7	-	few	TGTGCCAGCAGTCGATACAGGTCCCTAAACTCCTACGAGCAGTACTTC	CASSRYRSLNSYEQYF
TRBV7-2	TRBJ1-6	-	many	TGTGCCAGCAGCTTAGCGTGGGGGCGCACACCCCTCCACTTT	CASSLAWGRTPLHF
TRBV11-2	TRBJ2-5	-	few	TGTGCCAGCAGCTTACTGTCAGGGGCGCAAGAGACCCAGTACTTC	CASSLLSGAQETQYF
TRBV10-3	TRBJ2-7	TRBD2	few	TGTGCCATCGGGGGGTCGGGGGGAACCTACGAGCAGTACTTC	CAIGGSGGTYEQYF
TRBV2	TRBJ2-7	TRBD2	many	TGTGCCAGCAGAAAAGCGGGAGTGGGGGAGCAGTACTTC	CASRKAGVGEQYF
TRBV11-2	TRBJ2-1	TRBD2	many	TGTGCCAGCAACGAACCGGGACTAGTTCAGTTCTTC	CASNEPGLVQFF
TRBV20-1	TRBJ2-3	TRBD2	many	TGCAGTGCTATAGCGGGAGATGGCACAGATACGCAGTATTTT	CSAIAGDGTDTQYF
TRBV9	TRBJ2-5	-	many	TGTGCCAGCAGCGTAGATGTCCATGTAGAGACCCAGTACTTC	CASSVDVHVETQYF
TRBV9	TRBJ2-1	TRBD2	-	TGTGCCAGCGCTAGCGGGCTGAGCTCCTACAATGAGCAGTTCTTC	CASASGLSSYNEQFF
TRBV28	TRBJ2-5	-	-	TGTGCCAGCAGTCTGTCCTTTAAAGAGACCCAGTACTTC	CASSLSFKETQYF
TRBV5-6	TRBJ2-1	-	-	TGTGCCAGCAGCTTGGCCAGCGAAGCCTACAATGAGCAGTTCTTC	CASSLASEAYNEQFF
TRBV28	TRBJ1-5	TRBD1	few	TGTGCCAGCAGTCCATGGACAGGCCTAAGCAATCAGCCCCAGCATTTT	CASSPWTGLSNQPQHF
TRBV20-1	TRBJ2-2	TRBD2	many	TGCAGTGCCCCACGGGCGGGAGGGGGGACCGGGGAGCTGTTTTTT	CSAPRAGGGTGELFF
TRBV12-3/TRBV12-4	TRBJ1-2	TRBD1	few	TGTGCCAGCAGGACCACAGGGGATGCGGGCGGCTACACCTTC	CASRTTGDAGGYTF
TRBV5-4	TRBJ2-5	TRBD1	-	TGTGCCAGCAGCTTGGAGGGGGCCGAGGAGACCCAGTACTTC	CASSLEGAEETQYF
TRBV20-1	TRBJ1-1	-	few	TGCAGTGCTAGAGATCCGGGGAACGGAGGGGGGAACACTGAAGCTTTCTTT	CSARDPGNGGGNTEAFF
TRBV18	TRBJ2-2	TRBD2	-	TGTGCCAGCGACATAGCGGGAACCAACCCCGCCGGGGAGCTGTTTTTT	CASDIAGTNPAGELFF
TRBV29-1	TRBJ2-7	TRBD1	-	TGCAGCGCCCTGGTCGGGACAGGAGCTTACGAGCAGTACTTC	CSALVGTGAYEQYF
TRBV7-2	TRBJ2-7	TRBD1	many	TGTGCCAGCAGGGCAGGGGGTCTTTCGGGCGAGCAGTACTTC	CASRAGGLSGEQYF
TRBV24-1	TRBJ2-1	-	many	TGTGCCACCAGTGATTCCTCCGCCAATGAGCAGTTCTTC	CATSDSSANEQFF
TRBV12-3/TRBV12-4	TRBJ2-2	-	-	TGTGCCAGCAGTCGACAGTACACCGGGGAGCTGTTTTTT	CASSRQYTGELFF
TRBV7-4	TRBJ2-3	-	-	TGTGCCAGCAGCTTAGGAATAAAGGGACCGACTAGCACAGATACGCAGTATTTT	CASSLGIKGPTSTDTQYF
TRBV12-3/TRBV12-4	TRBJ1-2	-	few	TGTGCCACCAGGCCGGCGGGGCTCAACTATGGCTACACCTTC	CATRPAGLNYGYTF
TRBV30	TRBJ2-1	-	many	TGTGCCTGGACTTCGGGTTTTAAGGATGAGCAGTTCTTC	CAWTSGFKDEQFF
TRBV4-3	TRBJ2-7	TRBD2	-	TGCGCCAGCAGCCAAGATAGGGGACTAGCGGTAGCGCGGTACTTC	CASSQDRGLAVARYF
TRBV5-5	TRBJ2-3	-	-	TGTGCCATCAGCCCTAGGCAGCGCGTCGATACGCAGTATTTT	CAISPRQRVDTQYF
TRBV7-9	TRBJ2-3	-	many	TGTGCCAGCAGCTGGGACGCGGGAGATACGCAGTATTTT	CASSWDAGDTQYF
TRBV7-6	TRBJ2-5	TRBD1	many	TGTGCCAGCAGCTTGGAGACCTGGGACAGTAAAGAGACCCAGTACTTC	CASSLETWDSKETQYF
TRBV7-9	TRBJ2-1	-	-	TGTGCCAGCAGCTTAGGGCTACAGTCCTTTTTCTTC	CASSLGLQSFFF
TRBV24-1	TRBJ2-2	-	-	TGTGCCACCAGCACCAGGACCACCGGGGAGCTGTTTTTT	CATSTRTTGELFF
TRBV5-1	TRBJ1-1	-	many	TGCGCCAGCAGCTTAATTTCCAGGTCATATGAAGCTTTCTTT	CASSLISRSYEAFF
TRBV11-2	TRBJ2-1	-	-	TGTGCCAGCACCCAAGGGTTGCAGAACAATGAGCAGTTCTTC	CASTQGLQNNEQFF
TRBV20-1	TRBJ1-5	-	many	TGCAGTGCAAGGACAGATAGCAATCAGCCCCAGCATTTT	CSARTDSNQPQHF
TRBV7-3	TRBJ2-5	-	many	TGTGCCAGCAGCCCAGGCAGGGGCGGTCCACAAGAGACCCAGTACTTC	CASSPGRGGPQETQYF
TRBV29-1	TRBJ2-3	-	many	TGCAGCGTTGAATGGGACACAGATACGCAGTATTTT	CSVEWDTDTQYF
TRBV9	TRBJ2-1	TRBD2	few	TGTGCCAGCAGCACTATTAGCGGGAGGGGTGAGCAGTTCTTC	CASSTISGRGEQFF
TRBV19	TRBJ2-7	-	few	TGTGCCAGTGCCACTGGACAGACCTACGAGCAGTACTTC	CASATGQTYEQYF
TRBV14	TRBJ2-2	TRBD1	many	TGTGCCAGCAGCTTGACAGGGACCGGGGAGCTGTTTTTT	CASSLTGTGELFF